A selection of T cell receptor beta chains follows, all from one sample in a study of CD8 T cells in ankylosing spondylitis. TCRdb redid the calling of the 5' RACE reads with MiXCR, one entry per CDR3 protein. The sample contains fewer than 250,000 distinct CDR3 sequences, under 12% of which appear only once. Material for sequencing was blood, either unsorted or a sorted T cell fraction (not recorded which). The receptors were gathered from a male donor with ankylosing spondylitis or in good health (not recorded which). Each CDR3 is given with its conserved first and last residue. The order of the fields is clone size, V gene, D gene, CDR3 length, J gene, CDR3 protein, CDR3 DNA. A D gene is named only where the DNA matches it firmly. Some rows have no size entry. The others give once, few or many, or a class for an expanded clone.

>.|TRBV10-3|TRBD2|16|TRBJ2-1
CAISDGSGRAYNEQFF
TGTGCCATCAGTGATGGTAGCGGGAGGGCCTACAATGAGCAGTTCTTC
>few|TRBV18|TRBD2|16|TRBJ2-2
CASSPNRLAATGELFF
TGTGCCAGCTCACCTAATAGACTAGCGGCCACCGGGGAGCTGTTTTTT
>many|TRBV28|TRBD2|18|TRBJ2-3
CASSSPTGTSGSPDTQYF
TGTGCCAGCAGTTCTCCTACCGGGACTAGCGGGAGCCCAGATACGCAGTATTTT
>many|TRBV7-9|.|11|TRBJ2-1
CASGTGVEQFF
TGTGCCAGCGGAACCGGGGTGGAGCAGTTCTTC
>many|TRBV25-1|.|11|TRBJ1-5
CASSEGGPQHF
TGTGCCAGCAGTGAGGGTGGACCCCAGCATTTT
>many|TRBV12-3/TRBV12-4|TRBD1|14|TRBJ1-1
CASSPGTGHTEAFF
TGTGCCAGCAGCCCCGGGACAGGGCACACTGAAGCTTTCTTT
>many|TRBV7-8|.|15|TRBJ2-5
CASSLFYSGSAGEYF
TGTGCCAGCAGCTTATTCTACAGTGGCTCGGCCGGGGAGTACTTC
>many|TRBV29-1|.|11|TRBJ1-1
CSVTTGTEAFF
TGCAGCGTAACCACGGGTACTGAAGCTTTCTTT
>many|TRBV5-1|.|16|TRBJ2-1
CASSPPGPGPYNEQFF
TGCGCCAGCAGCCCACCGGGACCGGGACCCTACAATGAGCAGTTCTTC
>many|TRBV20-1|.|17|TRBJ1-4
CSARRDGGAATNEKLFF
TGCAGTGCTAGAAGGGACGGAGGAGCAGCAACTAATGAAAAACTGTTTTTT
>.|TRBV9|.|11|TRBJ2-1
CASGLAEEQFF
TGTGCCAGCGGACTCGCCGAGGAGCAGTTCTTC
>few|TRBV28|.|15|TRBJ1-6
CASSPSEGDNSPLHF
TGTGCCAGCAGTCCCTCGGAAGGGGACAATTCACCCCTCCACTTT
>many|TRBV12-3/TRBV12-4|.|13|TRBJ1-5
CASSSAIVKPQHF
TGTGCCAGCAGTTCAGCGATTGTTAAGCCCCAGCATTTT
>many|TRBV5-1|TRBD2|17|TRBJ2-7
CASSSDRRTSGVYEQYF
TGCGCCAGCAGCTCGGACCGCAGGACTAGCGGGGTCTACGAGCAGTACTTC
>many|TRBV25-1|.|10|TRBJ1-2
CASSEQTYTF
TGTGCCAGCAGTGAGCAAACGTACACCTTC
>many|TRBV28|TRBD1|15|TRBJ2-7
CASSSWGQGTYEQYF
TGTGCCAGCAGTTCCTGGGGACAGGGTACCTACGAGCAGTACTTC
>many|TRBV20-1|.|13|TRBJ2-1
CSARGSLYNEQFF
TGCAGTGCTAGAGGGTCCTTGTACAATGAGCAGTTCTTC
>many|TRBV12-3/TRBV12-4|.|13|TRBJ1-2
CASSLNTAGGYTF
TGTGCCAGCAGTTTAAATACAGCGGGTGGCTACACCTTC